Below are 14 T cell receptor beta chains sequenced from a single sample in a study of T cell responses to AZD1222 COVID-19 vaccine. Produced via immunoSEQ multiplex PCR; TCRdb's table is partial and in-frame only. The table has 95,000 to 150,000 clones, 80% to 90% seen once; the top ten hold around 3.3%. This sample comprised peripheral blood, obtained on day 0 of AZD1222 vaccination. Receptor source: an adult in good health.

The chain carries TRBV5-1 and TRBJ2-1, with 9 bases aligning to TRBD1. J gave up 8 bases and V 3 bases, and 6 bases lay outside the gene matches. The CDR3 totals 14 residues. In germline, CDR1 is SGHRS, CDR2 YFSETQ. The CDR3 loop is CASSSRDRDDEQFF. In nucleotides, the CDR3 is TGCGCCAGCAGCTCCCGGGACAGGGACGATGAGCAGTTCTTC. Full variable domain (remainder filled in from reference TRBV5-1 and TRBJ2-1): KAGVTQTPRYLIKTRGQQVTLSCSPISGHRSVSWYQQTPGQGLQFLFEYFSETQRNKGNFPGRFSGRQFSNSRSEMNVSTLELGDSALYLCASSSRDRDDEQFFGPGTRLTVL.

J is TRBJ1-2 and V is TRBV9; weak D call: TRBD1 (6 bases). V lost 0 bases and J lost 0, with 9 bases in between. This CDR3 is 15 amino acids long. Germline V gene sequence: CDR1 SGDLS, CDR2 YYNGEE. CDR3 residues: CASSVGGQANYGYTF. The CDR3 nucleotides are TGTGCCAGCAGCGTAGGGGGACAAGCTAACTATGGCTACACCTTC.

V and J are TRBV11-3 and TRBJ2-5; D is undetermined. V gave up 1 base and J gave up 2 bases, with 8 bases separating them. This CDR3 comprises 14 residues. Germline V CDR1 and CDR2: SGHNT, YENEEA. The CDR3 region is CASSLGPNQETQYF. In nucleotides, the CDR3 is TGTGCCAGCAGCTTAGGACCGAATCAAGAGACCCAGTACTTC.

The chain employs TRBV2 and TRBJ1-5; TRBD1 aligns across 8 bases. Germline V CDR1 and CDR2: SNHLY, FYNNEI. Trimming took 6 bases from V and 3 from J; bases not matched to a gene: 7. The CDR3 sequence is 15 residues long. The CDR3 nucleotides read TGTGCCAGCAGGGAGGACAGGGTCGTCAATCAGCCCCAGCATTTT. Translation: CASREDRVVNQPQHF.

The chain joins TRBV7-2 to TRBJ1-1; possible D gene TRBD1, 5 bases. The V end lost 3 bases, the J end lost 6 bases, and 14 bases lay between the germline ends. Germline loops: CDR1 SGHTA, CDR2 FQGNSA. The CDR3 consists of 14 residues. The CDR3 loop reads CASSLDVRVSEAFF. CDR3 DNA sequence: TGTGCCAGCAGCTTGGACGTCAGGGTTTCTGAAGCTTTCTTT. The full variable domain, rest sourced from reference TRBV7-2 and TRBJ1-1, is GAGVSQSPSNKVTEKGKDVELRCDPISGHTALYWYRQSLGQGLEFLIYFQGNSAPDKSGLPSDRFSAERTGGSVSTLTIQRTQQEDSAVYLCASSLDVRVSEAFFGQGTRLTVV.

CDR3 nucleotide sequence: TGTGCCAGCAGCTTAGTGAGGGATCCATATGGCTACACCTTC. This translates into CASSLVRDPYGYTF. The chain combines TRBV5-6 with TRBJ1-2, with D hard to call. V gave up 2 bases and J gave up 5 bases, with 13 bases separating them. CDR3 length equals 14 residues. Germline values: CDR1 SGHDT, CDR2 YYEEEE.

This chain links TRBV5-1 with TRBJ1-1; weak D call: TRBD1 (5 bases). CDR1 is SGHRS, CDR2 YFSETQ, per germline. The CDR3 loop spans 14 amino acids. The V end lost 2 bases, the J end lost 3 bases, and 11 bases lay between the germline ends. In DNA, the CDR3 is TGCGCCAGCAGCTTCGGACAAAGCCACACTGAAGCTTTCTTT. This sequence encodes CASSFGQSHTEAFF.

The J gene is TRBJ1-1, the V gene TRBV7-9, with 7 positions matching TRBD1. The CDR3 has 15 residues. The trim removed 4 bases at V and 4 bases at J, leaving 9 bases unmatched. CDR1 and CDR2 (germline): SEHNR, FQNEAQ (reference sequence). The CDR3 nucleotides read TGTGCCAGCAGCTCGAGACAGGGACCCACCACTGAAGCTTTCTTT. Amino acids: CASSSRQGPTTEAFF.

This rearrangement joins TRBV6-2 or TRBV6-3 to TRBJ2-7, with a tentative D call TRBD2 (6 bases). V was cut by 2 bases and J by 5 bases, with 10 bases left in between. Germline loops: CDR1 MNHEY, CDR2 SVGEGT. The CDR3 covers 13 residues. CDR3 nucleotide sequence: TGTGCCAGCAGTTACCGGGGGACCGACGAGCAGTACTTC. Amino acid sequence: CASSYRGTDEQYF.

The chain employs TRBV6-5 and TRBJ1-1; TRBD1 is a possible D gene (5 bases). The CDR3 is 13 residues long. With 2 bases removed from V and 4 bases from J, the gap between germline ends came to 8 bases. Germline CDR1 is MNHEY and CDR2 is SVGAGI. CDR3 in DNA: TGTGCCAGCAGTTACGGGGGGGGCACTGAAGCTTTCTTT. Its protein product is CASSYGGGTEAFF.

J is TRBJ2-7 and V is TRBV19, with D maybe TRBD1 (6 bases). Looked up from germline, CDR1 is LNHDA and CDR2 is SQIVND (reference sequence). Trimming removed 2 bases from V and 6 bases from J, with 14 bases in between. The CDR3 consists of 14 residues. CDR3 DNA: TGTGCCAGTAGTATAACCGGGACACGGGTCGAGCAGTACTTC. It specifies CASSITGTRVEQYF.

The J gene is TRBJ1-2, the V gene TRBV7-2; D not resolved. The V end lost 4 bases, the J end lost 4 bases, and 10 bases lay between the germline ends. Germline CDR1 SGHTA, CDR2 FQGNSA. This CDR3 spans 13 amino acids. CDR3 DNA sequence: TGTGCCAGCAGCTCGGGTCTGGGCTATGGCTACACCTTC. As protein: CASSSGLGYGYTF.

V is TRBV29-1 and J is TRBJ2-7, with 8 bases aligning to TRBD2. V shed 6 bases, J shed 5 bases, and the junction held 12 bases outside the gene matches. This CDR3 comprises 14 residues. CDR1 and CDR2 from the germline V gene are SQVTM and ANQGSEA. The CDR3 DNA sequence: TGCAGCGTCGGTACGGAGGGACTAGTTCACGAGCAGTACTTC. Translating it yields CSVGTEGLVHEQYF.

The chain has TRBV27 and TRBJ2-1; D is unresolved. The CDR3 consists of 15 residues. The germline V gene encodes CDR1 MNHEY and CDR2 SMNVEV (reference sequence). Trimming left V 8 bases short and J 6 bases short, with 20 bases between. The CDR3 loop reads CASHSISAPVNEQFF. The CDR3 nucleotides read TGTGCCAGCCATTCAATCTCCGCCCCCGTCAATGAGCAGTTCTTC.